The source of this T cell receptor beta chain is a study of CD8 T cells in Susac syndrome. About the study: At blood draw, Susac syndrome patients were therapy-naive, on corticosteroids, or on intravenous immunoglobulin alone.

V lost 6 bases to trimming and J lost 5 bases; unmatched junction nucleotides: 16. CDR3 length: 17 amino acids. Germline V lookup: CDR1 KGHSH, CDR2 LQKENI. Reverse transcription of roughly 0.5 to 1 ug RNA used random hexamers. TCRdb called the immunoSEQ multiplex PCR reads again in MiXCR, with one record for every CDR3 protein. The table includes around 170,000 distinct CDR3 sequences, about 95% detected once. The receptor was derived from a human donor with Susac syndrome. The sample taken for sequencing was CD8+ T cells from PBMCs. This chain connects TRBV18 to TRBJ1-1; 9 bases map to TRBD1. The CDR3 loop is CASSKQHTTGGKTEAFF. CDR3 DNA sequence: TGTGCCAGCTCCAAACAGCACACAACAGGGGGCAAGACTGAAGCTTTCTTT.